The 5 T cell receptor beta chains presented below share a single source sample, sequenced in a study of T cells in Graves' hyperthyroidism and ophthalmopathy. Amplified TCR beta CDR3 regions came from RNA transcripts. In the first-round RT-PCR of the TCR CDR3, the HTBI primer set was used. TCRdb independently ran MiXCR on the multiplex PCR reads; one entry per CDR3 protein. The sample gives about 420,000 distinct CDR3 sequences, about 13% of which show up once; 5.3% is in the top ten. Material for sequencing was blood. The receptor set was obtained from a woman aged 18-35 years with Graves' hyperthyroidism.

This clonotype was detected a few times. The CDR3 DNA sequence: TGTGCCACCGGAGGGCCGACCTACAATGAGCAGTTCTTC. Residues: CATGGPTYNEQFF. J is TRBJ2-1 and V is TRBV24-1; TRBD2 is a possible D gene (6 bases). Per the germline V gene, CDR1 is KGHDR and CDR2 is SFDVKD. This CDR3 contains 13 residues. Trimming pared 9 bases from V and 2 bases from J, leaving 10 bases between.

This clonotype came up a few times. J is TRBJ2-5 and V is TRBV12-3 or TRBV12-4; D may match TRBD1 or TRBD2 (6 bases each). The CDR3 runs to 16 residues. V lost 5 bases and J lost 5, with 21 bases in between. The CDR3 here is CASSIRLSGAQETQYF. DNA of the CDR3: TGTGCCAGCAGTATCCGACTTTCGGGGGCGCAGGAGACCCAGTACTTC.

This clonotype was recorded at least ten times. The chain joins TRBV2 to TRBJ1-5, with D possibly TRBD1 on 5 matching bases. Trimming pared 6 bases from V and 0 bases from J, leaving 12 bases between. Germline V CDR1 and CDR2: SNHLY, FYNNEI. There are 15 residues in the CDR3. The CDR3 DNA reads TGTGCCAGCAGCCCGGAGGGGCGTAGCAATCAGCCCCAGCATTTT. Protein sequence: CASSPEGRSNQPQHF.

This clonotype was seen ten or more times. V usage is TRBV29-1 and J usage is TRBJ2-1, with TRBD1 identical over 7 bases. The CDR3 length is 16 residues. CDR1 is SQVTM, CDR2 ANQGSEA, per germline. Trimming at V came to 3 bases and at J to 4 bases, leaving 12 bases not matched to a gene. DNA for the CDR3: TGCAGCGTTGATTTTGGAGTGTGGGACAGATACAATGAGCAGTTCTTC. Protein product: CSVDFGVWDRYNEQFF.

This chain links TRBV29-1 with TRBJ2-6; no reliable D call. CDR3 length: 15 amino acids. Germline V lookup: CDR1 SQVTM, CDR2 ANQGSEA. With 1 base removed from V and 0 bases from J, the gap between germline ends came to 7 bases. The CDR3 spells CSVEAGSSGANVLTF. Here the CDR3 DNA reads TGCAGCGTTGAAGCCGGCAGCTCTGGGGCCAACGTCCTGACTTTC.